The entry below describes one TCR beta chain. As yet, its antigen is unknown. V was pared by 5 bases and J by 4 bases, with 17 bases between. CDR1 MDHEN and CDR2 SYDVKM come from the germline V gene. This CDR3 has 15 amino acids. These data come from a study of PD-1 blockade in classical Hodgkin lymphoma. Study background: Patients were infused with nivolumab 3 mg/kg every 2 weeks. Regarding the study as a whole: Possible causes of repertoire differences, disease activity or prior therapy, remain undefined. Baseline TCR diversity was reportedly lower in newly diagnosed patients than in healthy donors. It was reported as lower still in relapsed/refractory patients.

Every patient experienced relapse after autologous stem cell transplantation, and brentuximab vedotin exposure varied. Clones were read by immunoSEQ multiplex PCR, and TCRdb kept only the in-frame ones, dropping some. The sample shows more than 45,000 clones, around 70% of them seen only once. The source material was peripheral blood mononuclear cells (PBMCs), sampled at baseline. V and J are TRBV28 and TRBJ1-1; the D gene is possibly TRBD1 (6 bases). The source of this sequence is a human donor with classical Hodgkin lymphoma. This CDR3 is CASSPRRGGGTEAFF. The CDR3 DNA reads TGTGCCAGCAGTCCCCGCAGGGGAGGAGGCACTGAAGCTTTCTTT.